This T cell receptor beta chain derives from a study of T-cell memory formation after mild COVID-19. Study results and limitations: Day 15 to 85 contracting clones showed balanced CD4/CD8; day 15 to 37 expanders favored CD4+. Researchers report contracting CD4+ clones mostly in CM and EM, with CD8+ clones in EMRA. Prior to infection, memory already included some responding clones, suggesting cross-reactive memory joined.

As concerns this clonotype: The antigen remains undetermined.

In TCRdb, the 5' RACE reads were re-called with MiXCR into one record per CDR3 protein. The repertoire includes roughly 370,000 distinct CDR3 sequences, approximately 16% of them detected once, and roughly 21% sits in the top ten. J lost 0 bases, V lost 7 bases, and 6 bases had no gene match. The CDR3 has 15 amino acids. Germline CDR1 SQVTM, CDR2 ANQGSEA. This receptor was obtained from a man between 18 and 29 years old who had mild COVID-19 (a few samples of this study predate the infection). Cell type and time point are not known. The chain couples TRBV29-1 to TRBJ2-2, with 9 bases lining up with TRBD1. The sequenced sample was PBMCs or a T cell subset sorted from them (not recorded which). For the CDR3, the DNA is TGCAGCGCCTTAACAGGGGGCTCGAACACCGGGGAGCTGTTTTTT. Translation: CSALTGGSNTGELFF.